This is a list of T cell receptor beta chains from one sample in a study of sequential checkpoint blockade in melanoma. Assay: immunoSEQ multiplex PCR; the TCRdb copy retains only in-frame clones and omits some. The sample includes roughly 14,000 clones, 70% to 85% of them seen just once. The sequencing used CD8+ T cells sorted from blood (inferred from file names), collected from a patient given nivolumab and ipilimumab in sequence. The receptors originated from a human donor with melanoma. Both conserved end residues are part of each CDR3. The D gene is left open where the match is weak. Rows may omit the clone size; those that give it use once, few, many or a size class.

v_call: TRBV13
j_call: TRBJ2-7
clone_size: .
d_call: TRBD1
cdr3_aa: CATKMTGTYEQYF
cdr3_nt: TGTGCCACCAAGATGACAGGGACCTACGAGCAGTACTTC

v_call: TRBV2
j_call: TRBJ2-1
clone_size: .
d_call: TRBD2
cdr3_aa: CASSVGISGGASNEQFF
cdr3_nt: TGTGCCAGCAGTGTAGGGATAAGCGGGGGGGCGTCCAATGAGCAGTTCTTC

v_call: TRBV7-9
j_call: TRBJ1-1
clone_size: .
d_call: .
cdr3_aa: CASSSTGTPDLGTEAFF
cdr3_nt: TGTGCCAGCAGCTCTACCGGGACACCAGATCTGGGGACTGAAGCTTTCTTT

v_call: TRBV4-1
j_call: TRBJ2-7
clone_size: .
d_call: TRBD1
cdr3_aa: CASSPDRGGYEQYF
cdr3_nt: TGCGCCAGCAGCCCCGACAGGGGTGGGTACGAGCAGTACTTC

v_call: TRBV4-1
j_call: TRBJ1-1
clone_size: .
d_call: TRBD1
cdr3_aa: CASSPTTGTGTEAFF
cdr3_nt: TGCGCCAGCAGCCCGACGACAGGGACGGGCACTGAAGCTTTCTTT

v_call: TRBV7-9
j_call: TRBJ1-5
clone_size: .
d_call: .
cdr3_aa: CASSLEANQPQHF
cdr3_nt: TGTGCCAGCAGCTTAGAAGCGAATCAGCCCCAGCATTTT

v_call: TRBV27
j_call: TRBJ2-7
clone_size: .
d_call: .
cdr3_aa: CASSSSGAYEQYF
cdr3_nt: TGTGCCAGCAGCAGCTCGGGAGCCTACGAGCAGTACTTC

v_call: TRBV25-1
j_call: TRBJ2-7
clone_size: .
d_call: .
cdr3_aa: CASSGQGYEQYF
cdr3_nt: TGTGCCAGCAGCGGTCAGGGGTACGAGCAGTACTTC

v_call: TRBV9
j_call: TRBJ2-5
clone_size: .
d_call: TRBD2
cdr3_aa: CASSVASGGPQETQYF
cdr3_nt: TGTGCCAGCAGCGTAGCTAGCGGGGGGCCACAAGAGACCCAGTACTTC

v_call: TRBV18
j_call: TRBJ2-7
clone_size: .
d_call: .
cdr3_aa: CASSTDRIEQYF
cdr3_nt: TGTGCCAGCTCAACTGACAGAATCGAGCAGTACTTC

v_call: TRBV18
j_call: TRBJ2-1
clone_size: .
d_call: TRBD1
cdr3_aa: CASSPQDRGRESYNEQFF
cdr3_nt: TGTGCCAGCTCACCCCAAGACAGGGGGCGGGAATCCTACAATGAGCAGTTCTTC

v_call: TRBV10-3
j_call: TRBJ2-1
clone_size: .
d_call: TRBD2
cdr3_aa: CAISTLGREAYNEQFF
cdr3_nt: TGTGCCATCAGTACCTTGGGGCGGGAGGCCTACAATGAGCAGTTCTTC

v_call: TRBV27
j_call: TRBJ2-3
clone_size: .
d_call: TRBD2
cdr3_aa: CASSTRAGGGPDTQYF
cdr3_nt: TGTGCCAGCAGTACCCGAGCGGGGGGGGGCCCAGATACGCAGTATTTT

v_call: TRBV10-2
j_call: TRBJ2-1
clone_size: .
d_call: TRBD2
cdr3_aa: CVSSETAGVLYNEQFF
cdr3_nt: TGCGTCAGCAGTGAGACGGCGGGGGTTTTATACAATGAGCAGTTCTTC

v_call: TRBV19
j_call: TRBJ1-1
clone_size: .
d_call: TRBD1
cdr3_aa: CASTRGRGNTEAFF
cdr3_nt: TGTGCCAGTACCAGGGGGCGAGGGAACACTGAAGCTTTCTTT

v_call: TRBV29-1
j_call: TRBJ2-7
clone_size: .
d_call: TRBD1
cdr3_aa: CSIGQGAGEQYF
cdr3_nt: TGCAGCATCGGACAGGGGGCGGGGGAGCAGTACTTC

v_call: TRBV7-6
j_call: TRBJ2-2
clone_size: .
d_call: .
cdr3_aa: CASSLGLQDHTGELFF
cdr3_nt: TGTGCCAGCAGCTTAGGGCTCCAAGATCATACCGGGGAGCTGTTTTTT

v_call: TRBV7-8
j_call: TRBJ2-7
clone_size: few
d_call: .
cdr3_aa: CASSERAGTGSYEQYF
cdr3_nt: TGTGCCAGCAGTGAAAGAGCCGGGACTGGATCCTACGAGCAGTACTTC

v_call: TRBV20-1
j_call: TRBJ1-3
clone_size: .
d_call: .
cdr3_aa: CSANFTRAIYF
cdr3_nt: TGCAGTGCAAATTTTACCCGGGCCATATATTTT

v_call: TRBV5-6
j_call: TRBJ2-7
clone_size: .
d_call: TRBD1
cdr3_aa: CASSLGGQGGEQYF
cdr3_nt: TGTGCCAGCAGCTTGGGGGGACAGGGGGGTGAGCAGTACTTC

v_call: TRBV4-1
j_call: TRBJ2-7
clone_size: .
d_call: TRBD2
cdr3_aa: CASSRGSGSFYEQYF
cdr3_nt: TGCGCCAGCAGCCGAGGTAGCGGGAGTTTCTACGAGCAGTACTTC

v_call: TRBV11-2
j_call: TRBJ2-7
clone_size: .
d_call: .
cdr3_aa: CASSWRVAEQYF
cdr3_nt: TGTGCCAGCAGCTGGAGGGTCGCCGAGCAGTACTTC

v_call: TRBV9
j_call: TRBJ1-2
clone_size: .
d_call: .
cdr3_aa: CASSVGREEDYGYTF
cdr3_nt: TGTGCCAGCAGCGTAGGACGAGAGGAGGACTATGGCTACACCTTC

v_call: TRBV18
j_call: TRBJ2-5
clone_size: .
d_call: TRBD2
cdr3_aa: CASSPEGLENQETQYF
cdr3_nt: TGTGCCAGCTCACCGGAGGGACTAGAGAATCAAGAGACCCAGTACTTC

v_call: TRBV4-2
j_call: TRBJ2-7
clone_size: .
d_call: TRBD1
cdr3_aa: CASSQDHGQGSDEQYF
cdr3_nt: TGTGCCAGCAGCCAAGATCATGGACAGGGATCTGACGAGCAGTACTTC

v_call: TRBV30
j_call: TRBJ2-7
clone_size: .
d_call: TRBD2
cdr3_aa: CAWSARSGTIAYEQYF
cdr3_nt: TGTGCCTGGAGTGCAAGATCCGGGACTATAGCCTACGAGCAGTACTTC

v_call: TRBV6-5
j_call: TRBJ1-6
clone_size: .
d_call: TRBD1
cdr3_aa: CASSYQGASSPLHF
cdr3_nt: TGTGCCAGCAGTTACCAGGGGGCGAGTTCACCCCTCCACTTT

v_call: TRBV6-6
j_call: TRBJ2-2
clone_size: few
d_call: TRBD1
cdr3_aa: CASSHQGATTGELFF
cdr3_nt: TGTGCCAGCAGTCATCAGGGGGCAACCACCGGGGAGCTGTTTTTT

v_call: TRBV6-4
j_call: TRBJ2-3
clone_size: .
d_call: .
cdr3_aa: CASSVRASTDTQYF
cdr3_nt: TGTGCCAGCAGTGTCAGGGCGAGCACAGATACGCAGTATTTT

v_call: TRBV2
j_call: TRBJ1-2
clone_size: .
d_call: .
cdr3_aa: CASTQGRTGTNYGYTF
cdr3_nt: TGTGCCAGCACTCAGGGGCGAACAGGAACTAACTATGGCTACACCTTC

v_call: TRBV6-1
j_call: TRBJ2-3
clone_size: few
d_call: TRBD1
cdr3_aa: CASTPGQGADTQYF
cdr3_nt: TGTGCCAGCACCCCGGGACAGGGGGCAGATACGCAGTATTTT

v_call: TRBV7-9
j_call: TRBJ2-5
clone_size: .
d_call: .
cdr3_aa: CASSVTGVEPSRETQYF
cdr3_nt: TGTGCCAGCAGCGTGACAGGTGTCGAGCCCTCGAGGGAGACCCAGTACTTC

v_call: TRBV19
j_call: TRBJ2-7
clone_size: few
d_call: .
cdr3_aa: CASSMLVSGYEQYF
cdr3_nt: TGTGCCAGTAGTATGTTAGTATCGGGTTACGAGCAGTACTTC

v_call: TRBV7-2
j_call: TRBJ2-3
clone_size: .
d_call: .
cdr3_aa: CASSLELLADTQYF
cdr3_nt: TGTGCCAGCAGCTTAGAATTACTAGCAGATACGCAGTATTTT

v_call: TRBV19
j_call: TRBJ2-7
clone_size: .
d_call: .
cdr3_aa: CASSITKRSEQYF
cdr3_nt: TGTGCCAGTAGTATAACGAAACGGAGCGAGCAGTACTTC

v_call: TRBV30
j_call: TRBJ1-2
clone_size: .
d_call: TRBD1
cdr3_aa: CAWSGTGKGTNYGYTF
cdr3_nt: TGTGCCTGGAGTGGGACAGGGAAAGGGACAAACTATGGCTACACCTTC

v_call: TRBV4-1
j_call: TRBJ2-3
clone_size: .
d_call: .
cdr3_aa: CASSQVGPDLMSTDTQYF
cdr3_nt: TGCGCCAGCAGCCAAGTGGGGCCGGACCTGATGAGCACAGATACGCAGTATTTT

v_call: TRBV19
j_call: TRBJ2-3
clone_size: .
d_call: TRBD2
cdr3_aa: CASSQAGVSTDTQYF
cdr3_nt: TGTGCCAGTAGCCAAGCGGGAGTCAGCACAGATACGCAGTATTTT

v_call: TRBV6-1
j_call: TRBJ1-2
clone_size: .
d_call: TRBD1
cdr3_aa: CASSGTRTGYYGYTF
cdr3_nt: TGTGCCAGCAGTGGGACCCGGACAGGATACTATGGCTACACCTTC

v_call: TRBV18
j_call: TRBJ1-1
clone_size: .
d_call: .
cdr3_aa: CASSQTGQRTEAFF
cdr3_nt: TGTGCCAGCTCGCAAACAGGGCAGAGAACTGAAGCTTTCTTT

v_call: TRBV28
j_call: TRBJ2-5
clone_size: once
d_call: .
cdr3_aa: CASSIGVLETQYF
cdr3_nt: TGTGCCAGCAGTATCGGGGTTCTTGAGACCCAGTACTTC

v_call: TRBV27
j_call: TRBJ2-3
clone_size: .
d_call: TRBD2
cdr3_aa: CASSPLGLAGVGDTQYF
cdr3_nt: TGTGCCAGCAGTCCTCTGGGACTAGCGGGAGTGGGAGATACGCAGTATTTT

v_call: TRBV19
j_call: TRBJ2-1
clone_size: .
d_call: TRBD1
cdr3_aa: CASAGTGAYNEQFF
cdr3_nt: TGTGCCAGTGCCGGGACAGGGGCGTACAATGAGCAGTTCTTC

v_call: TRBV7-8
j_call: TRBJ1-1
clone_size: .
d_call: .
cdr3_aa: CASSLETTVWNTEAFF
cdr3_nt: TGTGCCAGCAGCTTAGAGACGACAGTTTGGAACACTGAAGCTTTCTTT

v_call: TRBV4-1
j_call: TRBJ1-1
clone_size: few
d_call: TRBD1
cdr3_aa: CASSQKQGAEAFF
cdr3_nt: TGCGCCAGCAGCCAGAAACAGGGGGCTGAAGCTTTCTTT

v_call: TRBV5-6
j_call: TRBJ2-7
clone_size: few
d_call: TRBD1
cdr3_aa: CASSLAGQGDSYEQYF
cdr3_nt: TGTGCCAGCAGCTTGGCCGGACAGGGGGATTCCTACGAGCAGTACTTC

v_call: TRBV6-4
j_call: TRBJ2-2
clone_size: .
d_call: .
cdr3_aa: CASSDPSDTGELFF
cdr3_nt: TGTGCCAGCAGTGACCCTTCAGACACCGGGGAGCTGTTTTTT